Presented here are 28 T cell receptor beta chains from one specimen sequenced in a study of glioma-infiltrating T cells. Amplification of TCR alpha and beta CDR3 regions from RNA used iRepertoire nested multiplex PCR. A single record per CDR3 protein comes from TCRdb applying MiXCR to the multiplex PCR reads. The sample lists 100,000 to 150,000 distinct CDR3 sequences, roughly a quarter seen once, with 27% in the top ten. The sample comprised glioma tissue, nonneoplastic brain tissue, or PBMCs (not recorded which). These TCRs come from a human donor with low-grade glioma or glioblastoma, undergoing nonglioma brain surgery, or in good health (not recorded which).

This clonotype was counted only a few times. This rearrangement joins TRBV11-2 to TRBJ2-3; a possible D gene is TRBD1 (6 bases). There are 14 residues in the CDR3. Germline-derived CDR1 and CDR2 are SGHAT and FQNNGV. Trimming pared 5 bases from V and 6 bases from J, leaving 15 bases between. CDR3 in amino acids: CASSPDRSGDTQYF. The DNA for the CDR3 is TGTGCCAGCAGCCCCGACAGGTCCGGGGATACGCAGTATTTT.

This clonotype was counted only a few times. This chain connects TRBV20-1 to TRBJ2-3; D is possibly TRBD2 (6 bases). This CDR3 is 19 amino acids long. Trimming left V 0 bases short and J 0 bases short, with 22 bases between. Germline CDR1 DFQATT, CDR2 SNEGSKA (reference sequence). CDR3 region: CSAREEGGRTSWSTDTQYF. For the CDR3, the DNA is TGCAGTGCTAGAGAGGAAGGAGGGAGGACCTCGTGGAGCACAGATACGCAGTATTTT.

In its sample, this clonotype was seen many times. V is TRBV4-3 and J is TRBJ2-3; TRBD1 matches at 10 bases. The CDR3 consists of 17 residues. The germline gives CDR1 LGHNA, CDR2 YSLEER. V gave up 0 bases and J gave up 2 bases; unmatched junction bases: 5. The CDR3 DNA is TGCGCCAGCAGCCAAGAACCGGGACAGGGGATCACAGATACGCAGTATTTT. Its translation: CASSQEPGQGITDTQYF.

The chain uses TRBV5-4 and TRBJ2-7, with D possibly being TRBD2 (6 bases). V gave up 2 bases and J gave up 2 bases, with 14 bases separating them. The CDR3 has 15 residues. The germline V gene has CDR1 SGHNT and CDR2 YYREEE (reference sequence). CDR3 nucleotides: TGTGCCAGCAGCTTCGGAACGGGGGTCCCCTACGAGCAGTACGTC. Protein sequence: CASSFGTGVPYEQYV.

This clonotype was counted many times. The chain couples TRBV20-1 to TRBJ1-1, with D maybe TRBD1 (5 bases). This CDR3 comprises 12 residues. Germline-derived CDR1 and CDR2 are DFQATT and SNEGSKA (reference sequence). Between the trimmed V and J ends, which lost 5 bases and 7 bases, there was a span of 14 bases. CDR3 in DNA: TGCAGTGCTCCGGACACAACTAGTGAAGCTTTCTTT. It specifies CSAPDTTSEAFF.

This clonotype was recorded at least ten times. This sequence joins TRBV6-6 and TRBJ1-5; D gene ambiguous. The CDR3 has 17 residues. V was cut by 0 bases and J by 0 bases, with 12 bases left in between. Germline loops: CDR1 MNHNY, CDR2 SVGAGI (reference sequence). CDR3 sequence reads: CASSYSRASSSNQPQHF. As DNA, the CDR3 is TGTGCCAGCAGTTACTCGAGGGCCAGTAGTAGCAATCAGCCCCAGCATTTT.

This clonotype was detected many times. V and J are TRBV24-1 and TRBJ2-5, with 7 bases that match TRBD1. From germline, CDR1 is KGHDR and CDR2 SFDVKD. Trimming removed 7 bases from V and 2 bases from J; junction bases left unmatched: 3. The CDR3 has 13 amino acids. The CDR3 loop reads CATSGTVQETQYF. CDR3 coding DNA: TGTGCCACCAGCGGGACAGTACAAGAGACCCAGTACTTC.

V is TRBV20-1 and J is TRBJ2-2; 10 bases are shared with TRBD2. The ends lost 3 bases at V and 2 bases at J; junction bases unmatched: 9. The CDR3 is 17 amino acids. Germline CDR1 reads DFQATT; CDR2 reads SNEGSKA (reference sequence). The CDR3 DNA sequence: TGCAGTGCTAGGGCCCCTACTAGCGGGGTAAACACCGGGGAGCTGTTTTTT. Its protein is CSARAPTSGVNTGELFF.

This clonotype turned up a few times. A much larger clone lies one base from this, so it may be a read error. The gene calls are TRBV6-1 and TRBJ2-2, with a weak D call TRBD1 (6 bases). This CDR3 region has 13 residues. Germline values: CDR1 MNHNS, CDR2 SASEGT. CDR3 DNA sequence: TGTGCCACCCGGGACACTAACACCAGGGAGCTGTTTTTT. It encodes CATRDTNTRELFF.

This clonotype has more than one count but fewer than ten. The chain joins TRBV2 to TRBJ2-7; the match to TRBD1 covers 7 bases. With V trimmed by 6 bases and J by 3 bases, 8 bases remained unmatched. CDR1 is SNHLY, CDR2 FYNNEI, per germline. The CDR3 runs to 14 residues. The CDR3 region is CASSLTGESYEQYV. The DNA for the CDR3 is TGTGCCAGCAGCCTCACAGGGGAGAGCTACGAGCAGTACGTC.

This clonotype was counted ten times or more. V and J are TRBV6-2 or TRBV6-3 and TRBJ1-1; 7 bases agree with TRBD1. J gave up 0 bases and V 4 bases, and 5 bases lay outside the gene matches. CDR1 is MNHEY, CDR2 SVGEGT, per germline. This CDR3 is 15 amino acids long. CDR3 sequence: CASSLAGQMNTEAFF. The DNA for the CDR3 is TGTGCCAGCAGTTTAGCGGGACAGATGAACACTGAAGCTTTCTTT.

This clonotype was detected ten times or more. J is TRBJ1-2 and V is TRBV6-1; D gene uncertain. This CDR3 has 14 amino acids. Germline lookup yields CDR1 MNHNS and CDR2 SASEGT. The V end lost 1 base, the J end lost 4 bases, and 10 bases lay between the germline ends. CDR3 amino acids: CASSEVGVPYGYTF. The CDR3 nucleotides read TGTGCCAGCAGTGAAGTTGGGGTTCCCTATGGCTACACCTTC.

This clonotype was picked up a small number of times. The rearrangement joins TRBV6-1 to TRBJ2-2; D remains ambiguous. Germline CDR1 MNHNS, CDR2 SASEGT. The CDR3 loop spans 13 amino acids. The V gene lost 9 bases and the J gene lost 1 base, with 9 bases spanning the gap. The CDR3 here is CASLDGNTGELFF. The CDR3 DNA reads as TGTGCCAGTCTGGACGGGAACACCGGGGAGCTGTTTTTT.

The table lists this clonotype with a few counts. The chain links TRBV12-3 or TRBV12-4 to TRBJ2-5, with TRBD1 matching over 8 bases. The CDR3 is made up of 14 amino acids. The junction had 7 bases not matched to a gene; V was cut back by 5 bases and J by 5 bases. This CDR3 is CASSLRGHRETQYF. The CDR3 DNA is TGTGCCAGCAGTCTCAGGGGGCACAGGGAGACCCAGTACTTC.

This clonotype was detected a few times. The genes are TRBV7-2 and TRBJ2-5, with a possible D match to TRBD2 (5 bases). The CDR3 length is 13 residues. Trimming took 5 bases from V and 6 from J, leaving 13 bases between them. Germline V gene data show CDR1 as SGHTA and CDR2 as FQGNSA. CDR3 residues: CASSGGYRQTQYF. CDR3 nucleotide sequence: TGTGCCAGCAGCGGAGGATACAGACAGACCCAGTACTTC.

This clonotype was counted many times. This CDR3 reads CSARDGGGLADTQYF. CDR3 nucleotide sequence: TGCAGTGCTAGAGATGGAGGGGGGCTCGCCGATACGCAGTATTTT. The chain is built from TRBV20-1 and TRBJ2-3; D assignment may be TRBD1 or TRBD2 (6 bases each). The germline gives CDR1 DFQATT, CDR2 SNEGSKA (reference sequence). V was clipped by 0 bases and J by 6 bases, with 16 bases between them. CDR3 length equals 15 residues.

CDR3 in DNA: TGCAGTGCCCAAGCCCGGGTGCAGACGCCTAATGAAAAACTGTTTTTT. It codes for CSAQARVQTPNEKLFF. The V gene is TRBV20-1, the J gene TRBJ1-4; the D is unclear. The CDR3 loop spans 16 amino acids. V dropped 6 bases and J dropped 3 bases, with 20 bases sitting between them. The V gene's germline CDR1 is DFQATT and CDR2 SNEGSKA (reference sequence).

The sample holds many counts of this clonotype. DNA for the CDR3: TGTGCCAGCAGTTACGGGCAGACCTACGAGCAGTACGTC. As protein: CASSYGQTYEQYV. This chain uses TRBV6-6 with TRBJ2-7; D is unclear. There are 13 residues in the CDR3. Germline CDR1 reads MNHNY; CDR2 reads SVGAGI (reference sequence). V was clipped by 2 bases and J by 2 bases, with 7 bases between them.

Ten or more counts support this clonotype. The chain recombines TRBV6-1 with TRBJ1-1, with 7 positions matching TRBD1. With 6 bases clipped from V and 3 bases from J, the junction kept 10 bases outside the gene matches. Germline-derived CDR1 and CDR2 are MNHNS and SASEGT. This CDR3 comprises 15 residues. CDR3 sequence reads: CASRTDRAGHTEAFF. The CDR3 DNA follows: TGTGCCAGCAGAACCGACAGGGCTGGACACACTGAAGCTTTCTTT.

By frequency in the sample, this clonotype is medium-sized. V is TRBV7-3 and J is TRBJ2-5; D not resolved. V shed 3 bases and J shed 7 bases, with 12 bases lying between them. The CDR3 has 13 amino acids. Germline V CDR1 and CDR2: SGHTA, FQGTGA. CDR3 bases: TGTGCCAGCAGCTTGCCGGGCAGTCCGACCCAGTACTTC. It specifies CASSLPGSPTQYF.

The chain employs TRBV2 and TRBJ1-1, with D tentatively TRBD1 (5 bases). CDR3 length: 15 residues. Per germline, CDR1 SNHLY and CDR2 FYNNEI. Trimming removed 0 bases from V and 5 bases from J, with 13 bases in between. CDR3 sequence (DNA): TGTGCCAGCAGTGAAGCGCCAAGGGGTTGGACTGAAGCTTTCTTT. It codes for CASSEAPRGWTEAFF.

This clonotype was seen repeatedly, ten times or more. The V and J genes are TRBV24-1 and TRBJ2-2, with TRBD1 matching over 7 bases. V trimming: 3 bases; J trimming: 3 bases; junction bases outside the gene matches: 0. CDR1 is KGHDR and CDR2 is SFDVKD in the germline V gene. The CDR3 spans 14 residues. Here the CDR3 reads CATSDDRDTGELFF. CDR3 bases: TGTGCCACCAGTGATGACAGGGACACCGGGGAGCTGTTTTTT.

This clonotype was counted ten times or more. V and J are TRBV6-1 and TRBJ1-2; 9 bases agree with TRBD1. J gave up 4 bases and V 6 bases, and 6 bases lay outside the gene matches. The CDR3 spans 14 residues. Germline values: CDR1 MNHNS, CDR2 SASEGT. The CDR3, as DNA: TGTGCCAGCAGGGGACAGGGATGGCTCTATGGCTACACCTTC. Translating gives CASRGQGWLYGYTF.

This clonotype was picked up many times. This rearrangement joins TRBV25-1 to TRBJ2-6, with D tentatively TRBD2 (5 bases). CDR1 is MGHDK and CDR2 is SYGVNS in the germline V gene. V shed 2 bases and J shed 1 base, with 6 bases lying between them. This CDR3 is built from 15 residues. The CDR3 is CASSESGSGANVLTF. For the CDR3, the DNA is TGTGCCAGCAGTGAAAGCGGATCTGGGGCCAACGTCCTGACTTTC.

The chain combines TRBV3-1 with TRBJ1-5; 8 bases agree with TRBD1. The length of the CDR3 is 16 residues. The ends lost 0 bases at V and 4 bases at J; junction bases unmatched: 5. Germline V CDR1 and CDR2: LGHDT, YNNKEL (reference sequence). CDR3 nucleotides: TGTGCCAGCAGCCAAGACGGACAGGGCCCAAATCAGCCCCAGCATTTT. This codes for CASSQDGQGPNQPQHF.

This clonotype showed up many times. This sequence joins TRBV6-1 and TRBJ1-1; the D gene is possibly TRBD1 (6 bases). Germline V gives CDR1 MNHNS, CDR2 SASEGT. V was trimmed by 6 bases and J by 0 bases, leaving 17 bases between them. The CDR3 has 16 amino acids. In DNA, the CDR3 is TGTGCCAGCAGCTTGGCGGGGGCGAAGGTGAACACTGAAGCTTTCTTT. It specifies CASSLAGAKVNTEAFF.

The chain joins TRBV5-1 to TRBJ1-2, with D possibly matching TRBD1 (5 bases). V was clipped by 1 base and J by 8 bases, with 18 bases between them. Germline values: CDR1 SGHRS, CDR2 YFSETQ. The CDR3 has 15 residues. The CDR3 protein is CASSLSAGYERGYTF. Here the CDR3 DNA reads TGCGCCAGCAGCTTGTCGGCAGGGTACGAGAGGGGCTACACCTTC. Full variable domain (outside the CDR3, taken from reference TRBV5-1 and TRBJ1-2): KAGVTQTPRYLIKTRGQQVTLSCSPISGHRSVSWYQQTPGQGLQFLFEYFSETQRNKGNFPGRFSGRQFSNSRSEMNVSTLELGDSALYLCASSLSAGYERGYTFGSGTRLTVV.

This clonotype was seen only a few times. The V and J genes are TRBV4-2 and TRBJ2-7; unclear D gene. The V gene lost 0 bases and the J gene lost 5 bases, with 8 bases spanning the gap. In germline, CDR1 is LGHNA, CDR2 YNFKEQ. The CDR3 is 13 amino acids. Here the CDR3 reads CASSQDTDNEQYV. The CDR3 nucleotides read TGTGCCAGCAGCCAAGACACGGATAACGAGCAGTACGTC.